This TCR beta chain was captured by sequencing in a study of cytomegalovirus exposure and HLA in healthy donors. Each donor was nominally healthy when sampled (though unrecorded immune exposures were likely). It was with 60 Vbeta and 13 Jbeta primers that the PCR ran. TCRdb keeps only in-frame clones here, not all; method: immunoSEQ multiplex PCR. There are approximately 130,000 clones in the sample; 80% to 90% occur only once, and 5% to 7% lies in the top ten. The ends lost 2 bases at V and 7 bases at J; junction bases unmatched: 7. CDR3 size: 15 residues. Germline V gene sequence: CDR1 WNHNN, CDR2 SYGVQD (reference sequence). Study conclusions and caveats: A later analysis reportedly found that, within productive TCRs, an Asian-associated ancestry cluster had fewer N-insertions than the mean observed across the roughly 610 donors. Analysis performed later found roughly 18,000 TCR beta sequences associated with HLA alleles at 0.05 false discovery rate.

This clone appeared a few times. The antigen is unknown. The rearrangement uses TRBV10-1 and TRBJ2-1; 8 bases map to TRBD1. This sequence was found in a woman aged 40 to 49 in good health and CMV-seropositive. What was sequenced was PBMCs. In nucleotides, the CDR3 is TGCGCCAGCAGTGAGATAGGACAGGGAATAAATGAGCAGTTCTTC. Translated, it gives CASSEIGQGINEQFF.